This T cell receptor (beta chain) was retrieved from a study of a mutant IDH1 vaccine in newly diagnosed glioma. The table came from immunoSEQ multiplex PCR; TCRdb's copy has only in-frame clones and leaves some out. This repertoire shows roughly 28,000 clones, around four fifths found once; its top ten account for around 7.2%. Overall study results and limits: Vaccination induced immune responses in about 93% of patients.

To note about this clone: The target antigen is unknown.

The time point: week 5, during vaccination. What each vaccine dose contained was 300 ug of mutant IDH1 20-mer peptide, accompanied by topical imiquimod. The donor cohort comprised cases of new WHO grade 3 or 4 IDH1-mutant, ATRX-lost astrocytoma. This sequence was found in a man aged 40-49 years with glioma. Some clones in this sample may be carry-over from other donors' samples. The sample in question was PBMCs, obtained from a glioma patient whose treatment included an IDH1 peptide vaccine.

The CDR3 region is CASSRKDMGNTEAFF. CDR3 coding DNA: TGCGCCAGCAGCCGGAAGGATATGGGGAACACTGAAGCTTTCTTT. The chain joins TRBV4-1 to TRBJ1-1; D uncertain. The germline V gene has CDR1 MGHRA and CDR2 YSYEKL. The V end lost 4 bases, the J end lost 1 base, and 13 bases lay between the germline ends. This CDR3 is built from 15 residues.